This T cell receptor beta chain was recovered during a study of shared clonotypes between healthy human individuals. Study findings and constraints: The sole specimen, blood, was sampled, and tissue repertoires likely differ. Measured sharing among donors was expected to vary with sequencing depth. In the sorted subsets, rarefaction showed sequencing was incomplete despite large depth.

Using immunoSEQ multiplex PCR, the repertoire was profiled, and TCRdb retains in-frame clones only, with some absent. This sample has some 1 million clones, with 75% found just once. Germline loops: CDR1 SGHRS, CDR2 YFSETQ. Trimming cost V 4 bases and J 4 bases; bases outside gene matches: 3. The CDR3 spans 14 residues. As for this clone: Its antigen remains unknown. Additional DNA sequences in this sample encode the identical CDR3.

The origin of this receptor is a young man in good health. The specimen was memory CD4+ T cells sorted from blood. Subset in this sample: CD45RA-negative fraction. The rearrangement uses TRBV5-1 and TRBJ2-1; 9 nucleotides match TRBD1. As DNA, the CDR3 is TGCGCCAGCAGCCATGGACAGGGGTACAATGAGCAGTTCTTC. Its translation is CASSHGQGYNEQFF.